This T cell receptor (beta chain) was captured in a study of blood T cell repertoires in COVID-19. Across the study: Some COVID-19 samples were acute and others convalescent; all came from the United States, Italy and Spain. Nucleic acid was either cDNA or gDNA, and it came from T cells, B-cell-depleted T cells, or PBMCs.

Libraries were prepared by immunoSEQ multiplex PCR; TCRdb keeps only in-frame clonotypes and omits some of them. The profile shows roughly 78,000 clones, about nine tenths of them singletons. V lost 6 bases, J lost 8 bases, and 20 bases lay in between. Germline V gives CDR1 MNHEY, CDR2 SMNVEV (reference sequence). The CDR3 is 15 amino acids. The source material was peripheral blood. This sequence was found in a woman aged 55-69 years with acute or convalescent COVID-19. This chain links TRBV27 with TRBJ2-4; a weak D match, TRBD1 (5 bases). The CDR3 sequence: CASRGSWQGNDIQYF. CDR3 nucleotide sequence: TGTGCCAGCAGGGGAAGCTGGCAGGGTAATGACATTCAGTACTTC.